The 6 T cell receptor beta chains reported below all come from one sample, sequenced in a study of cytomegalovirus exposure and HLA in healthy donors. The table came from immunoSEQ multiplex PCR; TCRdb's copy has only in-frame clones and leaves some out. The top ten clones hold about 1.2% of a sample with 200,000 to 300,000 clones, 86% of them seen once. Sample: PBMCs. The receptors shown here come from a woman in her twenties or thirties in good health and CMV-seropositive.

The chain recombines TRBV27 with TRBJ1-2; no clear D. V shed 2 bases and J shed 0 bases, with 4 bases lying between them. CDR1 MNHEY and CDR2 SMNVEV come from the germline V gene (reference sequence). This CDR3 is 13 amino acids long. The CDR3 sequence is CASSLTPNYGYTF. CDR3 sequence (DNA): TGTGCCAGCAGTTTAACACCTAACTATGGCTACACCTTC.

The rearrangement links TRBV5-1 to TRBJ2-5; TRBD1 agrees at 8 bases. CDR3 length: 15 amino acids. CDR1 is SGHRS and CDR2 is YFSETQ in the germline V gene. V lost 5 bases, J lost 5 bases, and 11 bases stayed unmatched. In nucleotides, the CDR3 is TGCGCCAGCAGTTATACCGCACAGGGGGAGGAGACCCAGTACTTC. It encodes CASSYTAQGEETQYF.

The chain joins TRBV2 to TRBJ2-1; 7 bases align to TRBD1. Per the germline V gene, CDR1 is SNHLY and CDR2 is FYNNEI. This CDR3 comprises 14 residues. V shed 8 bases, J shed 1 base, and the junction held 5 bases outside the gene matches. As DNA, the CDR3 is TGTGCCAGCCTTGACAGGGTTTCCTACAATGAGCAGTTCTTC. As protein: CASLDRVSYNEQFF. Combining the CDR3 with reference TRBV2 and TRBJ2-1 gives the whole variable domain EPEVTQTPSHQVTQMGQEVILRCVPISNHLYFYWYRQILGQKVEFLVSFYNNEISEKSEIFDDQFSVERPDGSNFTLKIRSTKLEDSAMYFCASLDRVSYNEQFFGPGTRLTVL.

V is TRBV5-1 and J is TRBJ2-5; TRBD1 matches 9 bases. The CDR3 spans 16 residues. From germline, CDR1 is SGHRS and CDR2 YFSETQ. J was trimmed by 4 bases and V by 0 bases; bases with no gene match: 7. CDR3 DNA sequence: TGCGCCAGCAGCTTGGCCGGGGGACAGGGCGGAGAGACCCAGTACTTC. Its protein product is CASSLAGGQGGETQYF.

The genes are TRBV5-5 and TRBJ2-7; tentative D call: TRBD1 (6 bases). CDR3 length equals 13 residues. V was pared by 4 bases and J by 5 bases, with 13 bases between. Germline CDR1 and CDR2: SGHKS and YYEKEE (reference sequence). In DNA form, the CDR3 reads TGTGCCAGCAGCCTTCCAGGGGACAACGAGCAGTACTTC. Its protein is CASSLPGDNEQYF.

This clone was seen a few times. The gene calls are TRBV29-1 and TRBJ1-2; D possibly corresponds to TRBD1 (5 bases). Trimming left V 5 bases short and J 4 bases short, with 8 bases between. The germline V gene encodes CDR1 SQVTM and CDR2 ANQGSEA. This CDR3 is built from 11 residues. CDR3: CSVRGSYGYTF. As DNA, the CDR3 is TGCAGCGTTCGGGGGAGCTATGGCTACACCTTC.